Shown below are 29 T cell receptor beta chains from a single sample sequenced in a study of cytomegalovirus exposure and HLA in healthy donors. Assay: immunoSEQ multiplex PCR; the TCRdb copy retains only in-frame clones and omits some. The sample holds approximately 100,000 clones; approximately 95% are singletons and the top ten take 1.1%. What was sequenced was PBMCs. Receptors were obtained from a woman under 40 in good health and CMV-seropositive.

This chain joins TRBV28 and TRBJ1-2; D not resolved. Germline V lookup: CDR1 MDHEN, CDR2 SYDVKM. The CDR3 runs 12 residues. V shed 7 bases and J shed 5 bases, with 11 bases lying between them. The CDR3 protein is CASTPSPYGYTF. The CDR3 DNA reads TGTGCCAGCACCCCAAGCCCGTATGGCTACACCTTC.

The rearrangement links TRBV4-3 to TRBJ1-2, with no clear D. Trimming took off 0 bases at V and 3 bases at J, with 5 bases between the two ends. The CDR3 runs to 13 residues. Per germline, CDR1 LGHNA and CDR2 YSLEER. The CDR3 loop reads CASSQDQDYGYTF. In DNA form, the CDR3 reads TGCGCCAGCAGCCAAGATCAGGACTATGGCTACACCTTC.

This clone was seen once. The chain uses TRBV9 and TRBJ1-3, with 9 bases that match TRBD1. The trim removed 3 bases at V and 0 bases at J, leaving 4 bases unmatched. CDR3 length: 16 amino acids. Looked up from germline, CDR1 is SGDLS and CDR2 is YYNGEE. The CDR3 coding sequence is TGTGCCAGCAGCGGGGACAGGGTCAGCTCTGGAAACACCATATATTTT. This translates into CASSGDRVSSGNTIYF. Complete variable domain (other parts from reference TRBV9 and TRBJ1-3): DSGVTQTPKHLITATGQRVTLRCSPRSGDLSVYWYQQSLDQGLQFLIQYYNGEERAKGNILERFSAQQFPDLHSELNLSSLELGDSALYFCASSGDRVSSGNTIYFGEGSWLTVV.

This clone was counted once. This chain joins TRBV28 and TRBJ2-5; TRBD2 is a possible D gene (6 bases). From germline, CDR1 is MDHEN and CDR2 SYDVKM. V was clipped by 4 bases and J by 3 bases, with 9 bases between them. The CDR3 is 13 residues long. This CDR3 is CASSSGGKETQYF. The CDR3 nucleotides are TGTGCCAGCAGTTCCGGGGGTAAAGAGACCCAGTACTTC.

The genes are TRBV28 and TRBJ2-6; D may be TRBD2 (5 bases). V was cut by 1 base and J by 4 bases, with 11 bases left in between. The CDR3 extends over 16 amino acids. Germline values: CDR1 MDHEN, CDR2 SYDVKM. CDR3 sequence: CASSLSPPGGANVLTF. CDR3 nucleotides: TGTGCCAGCAGTTTATCCCCACCGGGAGGGGCCAACGTCCTGACTTTC.

The V call is TRBV7-2, the J call TRBJ1-4; D is uncertain. Per the germline V gene, CDR1 is SGHTA and CDR2 is FQGNSA. The V end lost 3 bases, the J end lost 4 bases, and 3 bases lay between the germline ends. There are 12 residues in the CDR3. CDR3 in DNA: TGTGCCAGCAGCTTCGGTAATGAAAAACTGTTTTTT. Its translation is CASSFGNEKLFF.

J is TRBJ1-2 and V is TRBV28; possibly TRBD1 for D (6 bases). V was trimmed by 5 bases and J by 4 bases, leaving 17 bases between them. The CDR3 runs to 15 residues. Germline V lookup: CDR1 MDHEN, CDR2 SYDVKM. The CDR3 region is CASSRGGGASYGYTF. The CDR3 nucleotides read TGTGCCAGCAGTCGAGGGGGGGGCGCGAGCTATGGCTACACCTTC.

The chain employs TRBV21-1 and TRBJ2-7; no DNA check was done on the table's D call, TRBD1. TRBV21-1 is reported as a pseudogene. The CDR3 sequence is 14 residues long. The CDR3 reads CASSKLGQTYEQYF. In DNA, the CDR3 is TGTGCCAGCAGCAAACTGGGACAGACCTACGAGCAGTACTTC.

J is TRBJ2-3 and V is TRBV11-2; a weak D match, TRBD1 (5 bases). Germline V gene sequence: CDR1 SGHAT, CDR2 FQNNGV. The ends were cut back, 1 base at V and 2 bases at J, with 13 bases in the middle. The CDR3 spans 16 residues. Here the CDR3 reads CASSLAPGSPTDTQYF. The CDR3 DNA sequence: TGTGCCAGCAGCTTAGCACCAGGGTCCCCCACAGATACGCAGTATTTT.

This sequence joins TRBV19 and TRBJ2-3; tentative D call: TRBD1 (6 bases). Germline V lookup: CDR1 LNHDA, CDR2 SQIVND (reference sequence). Trimming removed 5 bases from V and 3 bases from J, with 9 bases in between. This CDR3 spans 13 amino acids. For the CDR3, the DNA is TGTGCCAGTAGTCTGCAGGGGACAGATACGCAGTATTTT. Translating gives CASSLQGTDTQYF.

The J gene is TRBJ2-1, the V gene TRBV28; TRBD1 agrees at 7 bases. V dropped 5 bases and J dropped 4; count of bases not matched to a gene: 8. Looked up from germline, CDR1 is MDHEN and CDR2 is SYDVKM. This CDR3 has 15 amino acids. The CDR3 spells CASSVYRGKYNEQFF. The CDR3 coding sequence is TGTGCCAGCAGTGTGTACAGGGGCAAATACAATGAGCAGTTCTTC.

The chain has TRBV7-3 and TRBJ2-5; TRBD2 might be the D (6 bases). CDR1 and CDR2 from the germline V gene are SGHTA and FQGTGA. This CDR3 region has 15 residues. V dropped 2 bases and J dropped 1 base, with 11 bases sitting between them. The CDR3 region has the DNA TGTGCCAGCAGCTTAGGGGGGTCAGGCCAAGAGACCCAGTACTTC. Protein product: CASSLGGSGQETQYF.

This rearrangement joins TRBV5-4 to TRBJ2-5; D is unclear. V dropped 1 base and J dropped 3 bases, with 10 bases sitting between them. Germline V gives CDR1 SGHNT, CDR2 YYREEE (reference sequence). The CDR3 consists of 14 residues. The CDR3 spells CASSLPDTEETQYF. The CDR3 bases are TGTGCCAGCAGCTTGCCCGACACCGAAGAGACCCAGTACTTC.

The rearrangement joins TRBV10-1 to TRBJ2-1, with TRBD2 matching 9 bases. The CDR3 length is 19 residues. CDR1 is WNHNN and CDR2 is SYGVQD in the germline V gene (reference sequence). The V gene end was trimmed by 0 bases and the J gene end by 1 base; junction bases not matched to a gene: 10. The CDR3 region has the DNA TGCGCCAGCAGTGAGTCAGGGGAAGTGACTAGCGGATCCTACAATGAGCAGTTCTTC. Protein product: CASSESGEVTSGSYNEQFF.

This clone appeared once. The V call is TRBV5-1, the J call TRBJ2-3, with 14 bases aligning to TRBD2. Trimming removed 0 bases from V and 3 bases from J; junction bases left unmatched: 0. CDR3 length: 16 residues. Germline V gives CDR1 SGHRS, CDR2 YFSETQ. The CDR3 nucleotides are TGCGCCAGCAGCTTGGGACTAGCGGGAGGGACAGATACGCAGTATTTT. It encodes CASSLGLAGGTDTQYF.

This clone was recorded only once. The chain recombines TRBV11-3 with TRBJ2-1; TRBD2 matches at 8 bases. CDR1 SGHNT and CDR2 YENEEA come from the germline V gene. The CDR3 loop spans 15 amino acids. V was clipped by 2 bases and J by 9 bases; unmatched bases: 9. CDR3 in amino acids: CASSLRLAGLSEQFF. In nucleotides, the CDR3 is TGTGCCAGCAGCTTAAGGTTAGCGGGACTCAGTGAGCAGTTCTTC.

The chain joins TRBV10-1 to TRBJ2-2; TRBD1 is a possible D gene (6 bases). This CDR3 contains 15 residues. Germline V lookup: CDR1 WNHNN, CDR2 SYGVQD (reference sequence). V lost 6 bases and J 4 bases, leaving 15 bases between the germline ends. CDR3 DNA: TGCGCCAGCAGCGCAAGGGGGTTTGGCACCGGGGAGCTGTTTTTT. It specifies CASSARGFGTGELFF.

This chain joins TRBV27 and TRBJ2-7; possible D gene TRBD2, 6 bases. Trimming shortened V by 9 bases and J by 2 bases, and 20 bases separated the two germline ends. This CDR3 comprises 15 residues. Germline values: CDR1 MNHEY, CDR2 SMNVEV (reference sequence). The CDR3 DNA reads TGTGCCAGTGCACTGTGGGGCGCGGGGACCTACGAGCAGTACTTC. This codes for CASALWGAGTYEQYF.

The J gene is TRBJ2-5, the V gene TRBV30; 8 nucleotides align to TRBD1. The junction had 4 bases not matched to a gene; V was cut back by 1 base and J by 6 bases. Germline values: CDR1 GTSNPN, CDR2 SVGIG (reference sequence). The CDR3 sequence is 13 residues long. CDR3 amino acids: CAWSAGQGKTQYF. The CDR3 DNA is TGTGCCTGGAGTGCAGGACAGGGAAAGACCCAGTACTTC. The full variable domain, completed using reference TRBV30 and TRBJ2-5, is SQTIHQWPATLVQPVGSPLSLECTVEGTSNPNLYWYRQAAGRGLQLLFYSVGIGQISSEVPQNLSASRPQDRQFILSSKKLLLSDSGFYLCAWSAGQGKTQYFGPGTRLLVL.

The chain employs TRBV29-1 and TRBJ2-7; tentatively, D is TRBD1 (6 bases). The CDR3 runs to 14 residues. The V gene's germline CDR1 is SQVTM and CDR2 ANQGSEA. V shed 4 bases and J shed 0 bases, with 13 bases lying between them. The CDR3 sequence is CSVVSTGSSYEQYF. The DNA for the CDR3 is TGCAGCGTTGTATCGACAGGTAGCTCCTACGAGCAGTACTTC.

This rearrangement joins TRBV5-8 to TRBJ1-4; D ambiguous. The V gene lost 2 bases and the J gene lost 5 bases, with 13 bases spanning the gap. This CDR3 has 15 amino acids. Germline values: CDR1 SGHTS, CDR2 YDEGEE. Here the CDR3 reads CASSFGESPNEKLFF. Here the CDR3 DNA reads TGTGCCAGCAGCTTTGGGGAGAGTCCGAATGAAAAACTGTTTTTT.

V usage is TRBV9 and J usage is TRBJ2-1; D uncertain. Per germline, CDR1 SGDLS and CDR2 YYNGEE. The CDR3 runs to 16 residues. With 4 bases removed from V and 0 bases from J, the gap between germline ends came to 14 bases. The CDR3 is CASSLPGGDSYNEQFF. CDR3 nucleotides: TGTGCCAGCAGCCTTCCTGGCGGCGACTCCTACAATGAGCAGTTCTTC. Full variable domain (remainder filled in from reference TRBV9 and TRBJ2-1): DSGVTQTPKHLITATGQRVTLRCSPRSGDLSVYWYQQSLDQGLQFLIQYYNGEERAKGNILERFSAQQFPDLHSELNLSSLELGDSALYFCASSLPGGDSYNEQFFGPGTRLTVL.

This chain connects TRBV2 to TRBJ1-4; 8 nucleotides match TRBD1. The CDR3 covers 16 residues. Trimming took 7 bases from V and 8 from J; bases not matched to a gene: 15. The V gene's germline CDR1 is SNHLY and CDR2 FYNNEI. The CDR3 loop is CASTSTRQGIVEKLFF. The DNA for the CDR3 is TGTGCCAGCACGAGCACCCGACAGGGGATCGTCGAAAAACTGTTTTTT.

The V call is TRBV28, the J call TRBJ1-5, with D possibly being TRBD1 (6 bases). V lost 6 bases to trimming and J lost 2 bases, with 14 bases between them. This CDR3 comprises 15 residues. Germline V lookup: CDR1 MDHEN, CDR2 SYDVKM. The CDR3 nucleotides read TGTGCCAGCAGCAAGCGCAGGGGCGGCAATCAGCCCCAGCATTTT. The encoded protein is CASSKRRGGNQPQHF.

The chain carries TRBV6-5 and TRBJ2-7; 7 bases match TRBD1. The CDR3 runs 14 residues. The germline V gene encodes CDR1 MNHEY and CDR2 SVGAGI. Unmatched junction bases numbered 8, after V lost 2 bases and J lost 7 bases. The CDR3 sequence: CASSYPPQGWEQYF. The CDR3 DNA reads as TGTGCCAGCAGTTACCCCCCACAGGGGTGGGAGCAGTACTTC.

V is TRBV19 and J is TRBJ2-7; 7 positions agree with TRBD1. Trimming took 5 bases from V and 2 from J; bases not matched to a gene: 6. This CDR3 region has 14 residues. Germline values: CDR1 LNHDA, CDR2 SQIVND (reference sequence). The CDR3 here is CASSLDRVPYEQYF. CDR3 nucleotides: TGTGCCAGTAGTCTTGACAGGGTCCCCTACGAGCAGTACTTC.

V is TRBV15 and J is TRBJ2-5; TRBD1 aligns across 11 bases. Trimming removed 3 bases from V and 5 bases from J; junction bases left unmatched: 5. CDR3 length: 15 residues. Germline V gene sequence: CDR1 LNHNV, CDR2 YYDKDF (reference sequence). The CDR3 spells CATSSRDRGTETQYF. CDR3 DNA sequence: TGTGCCACCAGCAGCCGGGACAGGGGGACCGAGACCCAGTACTTC.

This clone was recorded only once. This sequence joins TRBV28 and TRBJ1-2; possibly TRBD1 for D (6 bases). CDR1 is MDHEN, CDR2 SYDVKM, per germline. The germline V and J ends were trimmed by 7 bases and 6 bases, with 18 bases remaining between them. The CDR3 is 14 amino acids. The CDR3 DNA sequence: TGTGCCAGCATAGGGGGAGGGAGGATGCATGGCTACACCTTC. Amino acid sequence: CASIGGGRMHGYTF.

The V and J genes are TRBV28 and TRBJ1-5, with 8 positions matching TRBD1. Germline V gives CDR1 MDHEN, CDR2 SYDVKM. V shed 6 bases and J 5 bases; nucleotides not matched to a gene: 9. The CDR3 length is 15 residues. The CDR3 region has the DNA TGTGCCAGCAGGCCGACAGGGGACCGCTATCAGCCCCAGCATTTT. Protein: CASRPTGDRYQPQHF.